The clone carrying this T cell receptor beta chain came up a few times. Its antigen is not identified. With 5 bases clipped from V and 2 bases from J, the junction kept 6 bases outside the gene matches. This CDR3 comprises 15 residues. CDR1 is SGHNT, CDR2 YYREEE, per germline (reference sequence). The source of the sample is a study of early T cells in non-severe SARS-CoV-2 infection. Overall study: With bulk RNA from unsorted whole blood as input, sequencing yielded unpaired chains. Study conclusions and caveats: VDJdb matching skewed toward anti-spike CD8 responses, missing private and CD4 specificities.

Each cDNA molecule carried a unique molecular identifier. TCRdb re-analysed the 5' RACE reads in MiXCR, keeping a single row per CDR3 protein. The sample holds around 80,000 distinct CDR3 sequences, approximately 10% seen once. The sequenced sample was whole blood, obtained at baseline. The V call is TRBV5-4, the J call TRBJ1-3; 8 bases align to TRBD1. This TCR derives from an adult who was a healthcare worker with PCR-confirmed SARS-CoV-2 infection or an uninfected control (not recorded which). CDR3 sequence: CASSHPDRAGNTIYF. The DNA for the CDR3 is TGTGCCAGCAGTCACCCGGACAGGGCTGGAAACACCATATATTTT.